These 14 T cell receptor beta chains originate from one sample sequenced in a study of blood T cell repertoires in COVID-19. Data came from immunoSEQ multiplex PCR; TCRdb stores just in-frame clones and leaves some out. The sample includes about 320,000 clones, roughly nine tenths of them seen just once. Sequenced: PBMCs or T cells enriched from blood (not recorded which). Source of these receptors: a man aged 60-69 years who had recovered from COVID-19.

The rearrangement links TRBV3-1 (or the pseudogene TRBV3-2) to TRBJ2-2, with 7 bases matching TRBD2. CDR1 and CDR2 from the germline V gene are LGHDT and YNNKEL (reference sequence). After removal of 4 bases from V and 3 bases from J, the junction contained 2 bases not matched to a gene. The CDR3 runs 14 residues. The CDR3 region has the DNA TGTGCCAGCAGCCGGACTAGTTACACCGGGGAGCTGTTTTTT. It codes for CASSRTSYTGELFF.

The V call is TRBV29-1, the J call TRBJ2-1; D is ambiguous. Trimming removed 3 bases at V and 0 bases at J, with 3 bases between. This CDR3 comprises 12 residues. Germline V gene lookup returns CDR1 SQVTM and CDR2 ANQGSEA. In DNA form, the CDR3 reads TGCAGCGTTGAGAGCTCCTACAATGAGCAGTTCTTC. Residues: CSVESSYNEQFF.

The chain links TRBV5-4 to TRBJ1-1; D unclear. Between the trimmed V and J ends, which lost 0 bases and 2 bases, there was a span of 14 bases. The CDR3 covers 16 residues. The V gene's germline CDR1 is SGHNT and CDR2 YYREEE (reference sequence). The CDR3: CASSLAAQTLNTEAFF. CDR3 sequence (DNA): TGTGCCAGCAGCTTGGCAGCACAGACACTTAACACTGAAGCTTTCTTT.

The gene calls are TRBV25-1 and TRBJ2-2; 7 bases map to TRBD1. Germline CDR1 and CDR2: MGHDK and SYGVNS. The junction had 8 bases not matched to a gene; V was cut back by 7 bases and J by 6 bases. This CDR3 is built from 14 residues. CDR3: CASTPDRTSGELFF. The CDR3 DNA is TGTGCCAGCACCCCGGACAGGACCTCCGGGGAGCTGTTTTTT.

The genes are TRBV7-9 and TRBJ1-4, with D maybe TRBD1 (5 bases). Germline CDR1 and CDR2: SEHNR and FQNEAQ (reference sequence). This CDR3 contains 15 residues. V lost 1 base, J lost 3 bases, and 9 bases lay in between. The CDR3 region is CASSLGRAANEKLFF. CDR3 DNA: TGTGCCAGCAGCTTAGGCAGGGCGGCTAATGAAAAACTGTTTTTT.

For the CDR3, the DNA is TGTGCCTGCCGGGCGGGGATTACGAACACCGGGGAGCTGTTTTTT. Amino acids: CACRAGITNTGELFF. This chain uses TRBV30 with TRBJ2-2; perhaps TRBD2 as D (6 bases). The germline V gene has CDR1 GTSNPN and CDR2 SVGIG (reference sequence). This CDR3 has 15 amino acids. The ends were cut back, 6 bases at V and 0 bases at J, with 14 bases in the middle.

This clone was observed a few times. Other DNA sequences in the same sample also yield this CDR3. The rearrangement joins TRBV19 to TRBJ2-7; D not resolved. CDR3 length: 13 amino acids. V was cut by 1 base and J by 2 bases, with 6 bases left in between. In germline, CDR1 is LNHDA, CDR2 SQIVND (reference sequence). The CDR3 region is CASSIGRAYEQYF. The CDR3 nucleotides are TGTGCCAGTAGTATAGGCCGGGCCTACGAGCAGTACTTC.

The chain employs TRBV5-8 and TRBJ2-1, with 8 bases identical to TRBD2. Germline V CDR1 and CDR2: SGHTS, YDEGEE. The CDR3 runs to 15 residues. After removal of 1 base from V and 10 bases from J, the junction contained 10 bases not matched to a gene. The CDR3 sequence is CASSLQAGDYVEQFF. The CDR3, as DNA: TGTGCCAGCAGCTTGCAAGCGGGGGACTACGTGGAGCAGTTCTTC.

J is TRBJ2-7 and V is TRBV12-5, with 8 bases matching TRBD1. This CDR3 comprises 15 residues. The germline gives CDR1 LGHNT, CDR2 FRNRAP. Trimming removed 5 bases from V and 6 bases from J; junction bases left unmatched: 12. CDR3 sequence (DNA): TGTGCTAGTGGTCACCCGCTTCAGGGGGCCGGCGAGCAGTACTTC. Translated: CASGHPLQGAGEQYF.

The chain combines TRBV7-2 with TRBJ2-1, with D uncertain. The V end lost 1 base, the J end lost 0 bases, and 10 bases lay between the germline ends. CDR1 SGHTA and CDR2 FQGNSA come from the germline V gene. This CDR3 is built from 16 residues. The CDR3 sequence: CASSLDSTSSYNEQFF. In nucleotides, the CDR3 is TGTGCCAGCAGCTTAGATTCTACGAGCTCCTACAATGAGCAGTTCTTC.

This clone occurred a few times. V usage is TRBV7-3 and J usage is TRBJ2-1; no clear D gene. The CDR3 has 16 residues. V dropped 0 bases and J dropped 5 bases, with 14 bases sitting between them. Germline lookup yields CDR1 SGHTA and CDR2 FQGTGA. CDR3: CASSLTVRRTNNEQFF. In DNA, the CDR3 is TGTGCCAGCAGCTTAACCGTCCGGAGAACCAACAATGAGCAGTTCTTC.

V and J are TRBV6-2 or TRBV6-3 and TRBJ1-1, with D tentatively TRBD1 (5 bases). The germline gives CDR1 MNHEY, CDR2 SVGEGT. Between the trimmed V and J ends, which lost 0 bases and 6 bases, there was a span of 11 bases. This CDR3 spans 14 amino acids. The CDR3 nucleotides are TGTGCCAGCAGTTACTCAAGGATAGGGGCTGAAGCTTTCTTT. Its protein product is CASSYSRIGAEAFF.

This rearrangement joins TRBV18 to TRBJ2-1; 8 bases agree with TRBD2. The ends lost 4 bases at V and 8 bases at J; junction bases unmatched: 7. CDR1 and CDR2 from the germline V gene are KGHSH and LQKENI. The CDR3 is 14 residues long. The CDR3 region is CASSLAGREHEQFF. The CDR3 DNA sequence: TGTGCCAGCTCACTTGCCGGGAGGGAACATGAGCAGTTCTTC.

The V call is TRBV19, the J call TRBJ2-1, with 8 bases aligning to TRBD1. The CDR3 totals 15 residues. CDR1 and CDR2 from the germline V gene are LNHDA and SQIVND (reference sequence). Trimming took 5 bases from V and 5 from J; bases not matched to a gene: 8. As DNA, the CDR3 is TGTGCCAGTAGTGAGGACAGGGTCTCGAACAATGAGCAGTTCTTC. Its protein is CASSEDRVSNNEQFF.